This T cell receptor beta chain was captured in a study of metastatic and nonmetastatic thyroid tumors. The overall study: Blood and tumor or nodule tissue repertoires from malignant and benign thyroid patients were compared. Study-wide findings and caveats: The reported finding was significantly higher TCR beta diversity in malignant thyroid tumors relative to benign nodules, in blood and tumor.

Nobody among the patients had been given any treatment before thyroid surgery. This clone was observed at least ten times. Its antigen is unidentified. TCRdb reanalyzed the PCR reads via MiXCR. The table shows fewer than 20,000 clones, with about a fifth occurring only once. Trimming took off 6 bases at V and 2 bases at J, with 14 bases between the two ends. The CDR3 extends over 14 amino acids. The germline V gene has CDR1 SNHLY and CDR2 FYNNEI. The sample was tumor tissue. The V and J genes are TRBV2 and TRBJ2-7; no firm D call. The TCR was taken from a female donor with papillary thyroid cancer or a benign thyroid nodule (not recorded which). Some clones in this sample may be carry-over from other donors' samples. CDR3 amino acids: CASSELPKTYEQYF. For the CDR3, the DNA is TGTGCCAGCAGCGAACTGCCTAAGACCTACGAGCAGTACTTC. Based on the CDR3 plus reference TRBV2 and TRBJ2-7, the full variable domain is EPEVTQTPSHQVTQMGQEVILRCVPISNHLYFYWYRQILGQKVEFLVSFYNNEISEKSEIFDDQFSVERPDGSNFTLKIRSTKLEDSAMYFCASSELPKTYEQYFGPGTRLTVT.